Included here is one TCR beta chain sequence, with context. The clone's antigen remains unknown. Within one base of it there is no much larger clone, and no base qualities were kept. TCRbeta CDR3 regions were amplified from genomic DNA by means of the immunoSEQ Assay, a bias-controlled multiplex PCR. From the authors' description of their analysis: Within the assay, amplification of reference gene primers was used to estimate how many nucleated cells each sample contained. Sequence reads were collapsed and filtered to measure the absolute abundance of every unique TCRbeta CDR3 rearrangement. For each sample, productive Simpson clonality was calculated as the square root of Simpson's diversity index over productive rearrangements. TCRdb retrieved this table from immuneACCESS and kept in-frame rearrangements only. Not all clones are present; in checked studies, unresolved V genes account for under half, and no reason is known for the remainder. V, J and clone size are those of that table, while D and trimming were read from the DNA. This sample lists fewer than 80,000 clones; around 80% were detected once. The top ten constitute approximately 15% of the sample.

The sample is drawn from a study of blood T cell repertoires in COVID-19 (dated by TCRdb to the early 2020s). General notes on the study: Collaborator samples came from the United States, Italy and Spain and covered acute and convalescent phases of COVID-19. The prospective study material was composed of cDNA or gDNA derived from T cells, B-cell-depleted T cells, or PBMCs. Subjects who had been exposed to COVID-19, were actively infected with it, or had recovered from it provided the deeply sampled blood TCRbeta repertoires that made up the dataset. The repertoires were made available in a free public database intended to serve as a resource for research on the immune response to SARS-CoV-2. The samples were drawn from two sources: the first 160 participants of the ongoing ImmuneRACE study, and approximately 1,300 subjects contributed by 6 global collaborators. A de-identified subject ID, COVID-19 status, age in years and sex were almost always included in the sample metadata. HLA class I and class II types, where available, came from metadata supplied by the sample provider rather than from assay-based typing.

Study-level results and caveats: The amount of clinical and demographic metadata varied by source and participant and was provided uncurated.

The germline V gene encodes CDR1 MNHEY and CDR2 SVGAGI. The CDR3 spans 10 residues, from the cysteine through the phenylalanine. The only DNA kept is the CDR3, 30 bases in frame from the first base. V is shortened by 6 bases, J by 10 bases, and the region joining them spans 7 bases. One collaborating source in Seattle enrolled patients during active infection and followed them longitudinally through the course of disease. Whole blood was collected in K2EDTA tubes by collaborating institutions according to the institutions' own protocols. For TCRbeta analysis, collaborators shipped samples in one of three forms: frozen whole blood, isolated PBMCs, or DNA extracted from either of those sample types.

Sequenced sample: peripheral blood. This sequence was found in a man aged 60 to 69 with COVID-19, enrolled during active disease. The V and J segments used are TRBV6-5 and TRBJ2-1, and possibly TRBD2, on 5 matching bases. The sequenced DNA is TGTGCCAGCAGCGGGGAAGAGCAGTTCTTC. Translated, this gives CASSGEEQFF.